These 8 T cell receptor beta chains came from one sample sequenced in a study of control samples from healthy donors and cancer patients. Some clones are missing from TCRdb's copy, which holds only in-frame ones; the method was immunoSEQ multiplex PCR. The repertoire holds 55,000 to 90,000 clones, with 84% as singletons. Sequencing was carried out using blood. The receptor source for this set is a man aged 50-60 years in good health.

This clone was recorded only once. The gene calls are TRBV7-2 and TRBJ1-3; TRBD1 might be the D (6 bases). Germline V gives CDR1 SGHTA, CDR2 FQGNSA. There are 16 residues in the CDR3. The V end lost 1 base, the J end lost 4 bases, and 14 bases lay between the germline ends. The CDR3 nucleotides are TGTGCCAGCAGCTTAGTTGGGGGGCCGTGGGGAAACACCATATATTTT. Protein product: CASSLVGGPWGNTIYF.

V and J are TRBV6-2 or TRBV6-3 and TRBJ2-2; TRBD1 matches 8 bases. The CDR3 is 16 amino acids. Looked up from germline, CDR1 is MNHEY and CDR2 is SVGEGT. V trimming: 2 bases; J trimming: 4 bases; junction bases outside the gene matches: 6. This CDR3 is CASSYNRGLSTGELFF. CDR3 bases: TGTGCCAGCAGTTACAACAGGGGGTTAAGCACCGGGGAGCTGTTTTTT.

The chain combines TRBV11-3 with TRBJ1-6, with no clear D. CDR1 is SGHNT, CDR2 YENEEA, per germline. The germline V and J ends were trimmed by 5 bases and 8 bases, with 10 bases remaining between them. The CDR3 has 13 residues. The CDR3 coding sequence is TGTGCCAGCAGCGCTATGTCCGATTCACCCCTCCACTTT. Protein sequence: CASSAMSDSPLHF. Complete variable domain (other parts from reference TRBV11-3 and TRBJ1-6): EAGVVQSPRYKIIEKKQPVAFWCNPISGHNTLYWYLQNLGQGPELLIRYENEEAVDDSQLPKDRFSAERLKGVDSTLKIQPAELGDSAVYLCASSAMSDSPLHFGNGTRLTVT.

The chain links TRBV11-3 to TRBJ2-3; 12 nucleotides line up with TRBD2. The germline gives CDR1 SGHNT, CDR2 YENEEA. The CDR3 totals 16 residues. After removal of 3 bases from V and 4 bases from J, the junction contained 5 bases not matched to a gene. CDR3 nucleotide sequence: TGTGCCAGCAGCTTTGGACTAGCGGGATTATCAGATACGCAGTATTTT. Translating gives CASSFGLAGLSDTQYF.

This rearrangement joins TRBV2 to TRBJ2-1; 7 positions agree with TRBD2. With 7 bases clipped from V and 0 bases from J, the junction kept 6 bases outside the gene matches. CDR1 and CDR2 (germline): SNHLY, FYNNEI. The CDR3 is 15 amino acids. For the CDR3, the DNA is TGTGCCAGCAAGGTGGGAGGGAGCTCCTACAATGAGCAGTTCTTC. Protein: CASKVGGSSYNEQFF.

The sample holds one count of this clone. The chain has TRBV2 and TRBJ2-5; the D is unclear. Germline CDR1 reads SNHLY; CDR2 reads FYNNEI. The CDR3 runs to 12 residues. With 7 bases removed from V and 0 bases from J, the gap between germline ends came to 6 bases. The CDR3 DNA is TGTGCCAGCACTCAGTACCAAGAGACCCAGTACTTC. Protein: CASTQYQETQYF.

The V call is TRBV4-3, the J call TRBJ2-7; 7 bases match TRBD1. The J segment lost 2 bases and the V segment lost 1 base, leaving 8 bases of the junction unmatched. This CDR3 region has 16 residues. Germline-derived CDR1 and CDR2 are LGHNA and YSLEER. In DNA form, the CDR3 reads TGCGCCAGCAGCCAAGCCACAGGGGTCCAGGCCTACGAGCAGTACTTC. Residues: CASSQATGVQAYEQYF.

The chain joins TRBV9 to TRBJ1-6; a possible D gene is TRBD1 (5 bases). Germline V gene sequence: CDR1 SGDLS, CDR2 YYNGEE. Between the trimmed V and J ends, which lost 0 bases and 10 bases, there was a span of 14 bases. This CDR3 is 15 amino acids long. The CDR3 coding sequence is TGTGCCAGCAGCGTAGGTGCTGGGGGTTCATCACCCCTCCACTTT. It yields the protein CASSVGAGGSSPLHF.